This TCR beta chain comes out of a study of blood T cell repertoires in COVID-19. The assay was immunoSEQ multiplex PCR, and TCRdb's table has in-frame clones only and misses some. The repertoire consists of 150,000 to 200,000 clones, with more than 75% occurring once and the leading ten covering roughly 17%. Each participant's cohort was designated according to participant-reported clinical history. The germline gives CDR1 SGHTA, CDR2 FQGNSA. The length of the CDR3 is 14 residues. V lost 5 bases and J 4 bases, leaving 11 bases between the germline ends. This chain joins TRBV7-2 and TRBJ1-4, with D possibly TRBD1 on 6 matching bases. Sample: PBMCs or T cells enriched from blood (not recorded which). This clonotype was obtained from a woman aged 45 to 65 with acute COVID-19. CDR3 coding DNA: TGTGCCAGCAGCCGGACAGCCTATAATGAAAAACTGTTTTTT. Its protein product is CASSRTAYNEKLFF.